The present TCR beta chain was sequenced within a study of cytomegalovirus exposure and HLA in healthy donors (TCRdb year 2017). Regarding the study in general: According to an earlier analysis of a few hundred of the donors, 150 million to 200 million T cells yielded roughly 100 million unique TCR beta sequences and approximately 300 Gb of sequence data. To study patterns of TCR occurrence, a later analysis re-analyzed previously published TCR beta repertoires from just over 650 donors and added high-resolution HLA genotyping. Every discovery cohort repertoire had been produced on one sequencing platform. To predict cytomegalovirus infection status, the study combined high-throughput TCR immunosequencing, statistical association of individual TCRs with disease status, and machine learning. Donor age, sex, ethnicity and CMV serostatus were collected together with the repertoire data. An earlier analysis of 587 of the donors used high-throughput TCR beta sequencing to judge whether each TCR beta V gene segment behaved as functional or pseudogenic. The study used immunosequencing to profile the T cell repertoires of approximately 630 subjects and linked those repertoires to cytomegalovirus serostatus. Both class I and class II loci were covered by HLA typing, at four-digit resolution. Genome-wide SNP genotypes for about 65% of the 666 donors were used in a later genetic analysis, which treated that subset as a discovery cohort. The study was designed to test whether signatures of past pathogen exposure could be identified by cataloging public T cell receptors. Typing coverage differed by locus: A, B, C, DRB1 and DQB1 were typed in roughly 620-630 donors, DQA1 in approximately 520, DPA1 in 600 to 610, and DPB1 in just under 480. Five DR-DQ haplotypes were treated as single units for association and clustering because of strong linkage in the cohort. Roughly 300 gigabases of sequencing data and approximately 92 million unique TCR sequences made up an early release that covered fewer than 650 HLA-typed donors. A separate validation cohort of some 130 different subjects was used in addition to the roughly 670-subject first cohort. Among 300 to 450 genotyped donors of the cohort, an average of around 240,000 unique TCR beta nucleotide sequences were sequenced per donor, roughly 18% of them non-productive. The later analysis used no new phenotypic data to find candidate immune exposures, relying instead on TCR beta sequences and their occurrence across donors. Of the 300 to 400 genotyped donors, about 84% fell in the genetic ancestry cluster associated with self-reported Caucasian donors. The research as a whole found: A cluster of highly shared sequence variants was judged likely to be a technical artifact of the sequencing pipeline. The 87-base-pair reads could not distinguish some IMGT-functional V segments, including TRBV6-2 and TRBV6-3, so those segments were excluded. Compared with the approximately 670-donor mean, donors in an Asian-associated ancestry cluster had fewer N-insertions in productive TCRs, according to a later genetic analysis. The only immune exposure information available for the cohort was CMV serostatus. In the study, some 160 TCR beta chains were listed as associated with cytomegalovirus. A later analysis found that most CMV-associated TCR beta chains appeared HLA-restricted, with HLA associations seemingly driven largely by CMV exposure. A further reported finding was that TCR beta sequences accurately predicted the HLA-A and HLA-B alleles for most subjects in the first cohort. In a later analysis, TCR association rates were found to vary across HLA loci, with the most associated TCRs seen for DRB1 alleles and the fewest for HLA-C alleles. Because HLA typing was unavailable for some donors at each locus, only the typed subset was used in association tests. The earlier analysis of nearly 600 of the donors excluded about 16 rarely observed V segments, including chromosome 9 orphons, because counts were too low. Linkage disequilibrium might explain the correlated functional status among segregating V segments, but an unknown experimental factor could not be excluded. A later analysis associated 15,000 to 20,000 TCR beta sequences with specific HLA alleles at a false discovery rate of 0.05. Compared with equally common non-associated chains, HLA-associated TCR beta chains in a later analysis were more clonally expanded and had lower generation probabilities. V-gene and J-gene trimming of TCR beta chains was associated with a missense DCLRE1C variant in a later genetic analysis, and the association was replicated in an independent cohort. According to the authors, the approach could potentially be generalized to other disease states and immunological phenotypes. In vitro tests confirmed that a few of the cytomegalovirus-associated TCR beta chains recognize cytomegalovirus antigens. Strong co-occurrence of HLA alleles, especially DR and DQ, made assigning TCR associations to individual alleles difficult. Several of the top co-occurrence clusters appeared to be linked to parvovirus B19, influenza, CMV and Epstein-Barr virus, according to a later analysis. This cohort had only TCR beta chains sequenced, and the lack of alpha or paired-chain data limited which features could be detected. Across donors, most TCR sequences were observed very rarely, whereas some public TCRs were present in many individuals. Sequencing depth was assumed to be roughly uniform across donors in the presence/absence analyses, though that assumption may not hold. The classifier was reported to diagnose cytomegalovirus status with high specificity and sensitivity in both the original and validation cohorts. Broadly in line with IMGT annotations, most TCR beta V segments showed up in productive rearrangements about 87% or about 30% of the time in an earlier analysis of 587 of the donors.

The receptor library was made with the immunoSEQ multiplex PCR assay. For the multiplex PCR, a mixture combining 60 forward primers for TCR Vbeta segments and 13 reverse primers for TCR Jbeta segments was used. The CDR3 region of rearranged TCR beta genes was amplified from genomic DNA by a multiplex PCR assay. The Illumina HiSeq System was used to sequence the amplified TCR beta libraries as 87-base-pair reads. The original pipeline was this. Across the 640 or so repertoires, a later analysis counted some 80 million unique TCR beta chains, about 10 million of which were shared by at least two donors. Raw reads were error-corrected and collapsed into unique sequences with a nearest-neighbor algorithm that merged closely related sequences to remove PCR and sequencing errors. Alignment of CDR3 sequences to IMGT reference sequences was used to assign V, D and J gene segments. For a sequence to be retained, a match of at least six nucleotides was required to both a V gene segment and a J gene segment. Rearrangements were called productive when the CDR3 lacked stop codons and stayed in frame with V and J; all others were non-productive. CDR3 was defined by IMGT convention, running from the second conserved V-encoded cysteine to the conserved J-encoded phenylalanine. In an earlier analysis of 587 of the donors, sequences lacking an unambiguous match to a single V gene segment were excluded. In an earlier analysis of a few hundred of the donors, V segments were called functional above 56.7% productive rearrangements and were called segregating when the between-donor standard deviation exceeded 5%. To diagnose cytomegalovirus status from the catalog of TCR beta chain sequences, a statistical classification framework was built. V and J gene assignment, in a later analysis, came from comparing TCR nucleotide sequences with IMGT/GENE-DB human TR gene sequences. In a later analysis, CDR3 sequences and most-parsimonious VDJ recombination scenarios were assigned using the TCRdist pipeline. In a later analysis, each TCR beta chain was defined by its CDR3 amino acid sequence together with its V-gene family, and reads without a unique V-gene family were excluded. A later analysis removed 550 to 650 highly shared, low-generation-probability nucleotide sequences to deal with suspected cross-contamination and a sequencing artifact. A later analysis calculated a clonal expansion index for each public chain from normalized within-repertoire ranks of inferred template counts. A later analysis computed generation probabilities with a VDJ recombination model fitted to out-of-frame rearrangements, and checked the results against IGoR. In a later analysis, TCR-TCR, TCR-HLA and TCR-CMV co-occurrence was scored with hypergeometric tests, and a repertoire-size bias correction was applied to TCR pairs. To estimate false discovery rates, a later analysis permuted the HLA or CMV assignments 20 times. A later analysis grouped co-occurring TCRs with DBSCAN, adding TCRdist sequence similarity when clustering within HLA-allele-positive subsets. Repertoires with fewer than 30,000 or more than 120,000 public chains were left out of co-occurrence clustering, as were about 5 repertoires with anomalous nucleotide sharing. TCRdb took this table from immuneACCESS and kept in-frame rearrangements with V and J called. Such tables lack part of the clones; where checked against another copy, unresolved V genes explain under half of the gap, and the rest is unexplained. That table furnishes V, J and clone size, whereas the DNA furnished D and trimming. The sample profile shows approximately 120,000 clones; under 85% of them were found once. 4% to 5% of the sample is in the top ten clones.

For this clone: Its antigen is still unknown. No base qualities exist here, and no much larger clone lies one base off it.

The cohort comprised 666 healthy bone marrow donors. All cohort members were sampled while nominally healthy, although unrecorded immune exposures were likely present. The donor tested CMV seropositive and was one of the 289 seropositive cohort members. A peripheral blood sample was collected from each donor, and TCR beta sequencing was performed on peripheral blood mononuclear cells. The Qiagen DNeasy Blood Extraction Kit was used to extract genomic DNA from the blood cell samples. Inclusive of the bounding cysteine and phenylalanine, the CDR3 is 16 residues long. Only CDR3 DNA is held: 48 bases, read in frame from base 1. The germline V gene (reference sequence) yields WNHNN for CDR1 and SYGVQD for CDR2. Unmatched junction bases come to 6, with V trimmed by 5 bases and J by 7 bases.

The source of this sequence is a woman aged 45 to 65 in good health and CMV-seropositive. The specimen was PBMCs. Rearrangement joined TRBV10-1 to TRBJ2-1, with 15 central nucleotides matching TRBD2. For the CDR3, the sequence is CASSRSGTSGGNEQFF. The nucleotides are TGCGCCAGCAGTCGATCCGGGACTAGCGGGGGGAATGAGCAGTTCTTC.